Given below is one T cell receptor beta chain in context. Its target is not known. The data were obtained in a study of CD8 T cells in Susac syndrome. The study, taken as a whole, reports: Only a relatively small number of individuals were included in the TCR sequencing and HLA analysis.

Random hexamers were used to reverse transcribe the RNA input (about 0.5 to 1 ug). The TCR beta CDR3 was amplified by immunoSEQ multiplex PCR across 54 Vbeta, 13 Jbeta. TCRdb re-derived calls from the immunoSEQ multiplex PCR reads in MiXCR, one entry per CDR3 protein. This table holds about 120,000 distinct CDR3 sequences, roughly 90% found once. CDR3 size: 15 residues. The germline V gene has CDR1 SNHLY and CDR2 FYNNEI. Unmatched junction bases numbered 9, after V lost 4 bases and J lost 7 bases. The V call is TRBV2, the J call TRBJ1-4, with TRBD1 identical over 7 bases. The specimen sequenced was CD8+ T cells from PBMCs. The TCR was taken from a human donor in good health. CDR3 loop: CASSGDQGDFEKLFF. As DNA, the CDR3 is TGTGCCAGCAGTGGAGATCAGGGGGACTTTGAAAAACTGTTTTTT.